This paragraph covers one T cell receptor beta chain sequence. Its target is unknown. A junction boundary mismatches the germline segment, possibly from a read error. Study results and caveats: Tumor Treg TCRs overlapped most with tumor naive CD4+ cells. Tumor memory CD4+ T cell TCR gene usage clustered with blood and lymph node memory CD4+ cells and lymph node naive CD4+ cells.

After constant-region reverse-primer amplification, full-length variable regions underwent semi-nested PCR with Nested Universal Primer A. TCRdb independently ran MiXCR on the 5' RACE reads; one entry per CDR3 protein. Among 45,000 to 60,000 distinct CDR3 sequences, more than 20% were seen once, and the ten largest hold approximately 3.4%. The sequence was collected from a female donor with breast cancer. The sequenced sample was tumor-infiltrating naive CD4+ T cells sorted from the breast tumor. The subset was: naive CD4+ T cells, CD4+CD45RA+CD25-.

CDR3 nucleotide sequence: TGTGCCAGCAGCCAAGAGGAAAGGGCTGAAAAACTGTTTTTT. This gives the protein CASSQEERAEKLFF. The chain joins TRBV4-3 to TRBJ1-4, with no clear D. Germline values: CDR1 LGHNA, CDR2 YSLEER. This CDR3 is built from 14 residues.